This is a list of T cell receptor beta chains from one sample in a study of blood T cell repertoires in COVID-19. Here immunoSEQ multiplex PCR was the method, and the copy in TCRdb shows in-frame clones only, minus some. Here the sample spans 150,000 to 170,000 clones, roughly 80% being singletons. Sequenced input: peripheral blood. All receptors derive from a woman at least 80 years old with acute or convalescent COVID-19. Both conserved end residues are part of each CDR3. D genes are given only for firm matches. Only some rows state a clone size, as once, few, many or a class for expanded clones.

V,J,size,D,CDR3,DNA
TRBV7-3,TRBJ2-5,-,TRBD1,CASSLESGTGTQYF,TGTGCCAGCAGCTTAGAAAGTGGGACAGGGACCCAGTACTTC
TRBV9,TRBJ1-5,-,-,CAISHGSSGNQPQHF,TGTGCCATCTCACACGGGTCCTCGGGCAATCAGCCCCAGCATTTT
TRBV5-8,TRBJ1-1,many,-,CASSWERNTEAFF,TGTGCCAGCTCCTGGGAGAGGAACACTGAAGCTTTCTTT
TRBV24-1,TRBJ1-2,-,-,CATIGAEREGCNGYTF,TGTGCCACCATAGGGGCCGAGAGGGAGGGATGTAATGGCTACACCTTC
TRBV12-5,TRBJ2-7,-,TRBD2,CASGLSGMYEQYF,TGTGCTAGTGGTTTAAGCGGGATGTACGAGCAGTACTTC
TRBV5-1,TRBJ1-1,-,TRBD1,CASSLVGTENTEAFF,TGCGCCAGCAGCTTGGTTGGGACAGAGAACACTGAAGCTTTCTTT
TRBV4-2,TRBJ2-4,-,TRBD2,CASSQETSGGKIAKNIQYF,TGTGCCAGCAGCCAAGAAACTAGCGGGGGGAAGATAGCCAAAAACATTCAGTACTTC
TRBV6-1,TRBJ1-2,-,-,CASSENQAFPYGYTF,TGTGCCAGCAGTGAAAATCAAGCATTCCCGTATGGCTACACCTTC
TRBV12-3/TRBV12-4,TRBJ1-1,few,TRBD1,CASSLYRGTEAFF,TGTGCCAGCAGTTTATACAGGGGAACTGAAGCTTTCTTT
TRBV4-2,TRBJ2-2,once,TRBD1,CASTYKQGAGELFF,TGTGCCAGCACCTACAAACAGGGGGCCGGGGAGCTGTTTTTT